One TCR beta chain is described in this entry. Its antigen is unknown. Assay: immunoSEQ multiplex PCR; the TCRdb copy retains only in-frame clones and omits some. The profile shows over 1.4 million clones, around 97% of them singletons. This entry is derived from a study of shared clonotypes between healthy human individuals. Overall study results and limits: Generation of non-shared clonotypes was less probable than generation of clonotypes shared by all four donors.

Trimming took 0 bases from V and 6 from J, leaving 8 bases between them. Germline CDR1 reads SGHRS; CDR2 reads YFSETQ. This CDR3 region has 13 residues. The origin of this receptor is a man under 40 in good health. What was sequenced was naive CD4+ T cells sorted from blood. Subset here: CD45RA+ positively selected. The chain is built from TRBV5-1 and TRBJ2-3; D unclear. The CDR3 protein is CASSLASIDTQYF. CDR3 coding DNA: TGCGCCAGCAGCTTGGCCTCAATCGATACGCAGTATTTT. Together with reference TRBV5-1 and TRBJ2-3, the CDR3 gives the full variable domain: KAGVTQTPRYLIKTRGQQVTLSCSPISGHRSVSWYQQTPGQGLQFLFEYFSETQRNKGNFPGRFSGRQFSNSRSEMNVSTLELGDSALYLCASSLASIDTQYFGPGTRLTVL.